The 10 T cell receptor beta chains given below trace back to one sample, sequenced in a study of T cell responses to AZD1222 COVID-19 vaccine. Produced via immunoSEQ multiplex PCR; TCRdb's table is partial and in-frame only. The profile covers 120,000 to 150,000 clones, with about nine tenths appearing a single time and around 2.1% taken by the ten largest. The sequences come from peripheral blood, collected 28 days after the second AZD1222 dose. The receptors were sampled from an adult who received the AZD1222 COVID-19 vaccine.

This chain links TRBV6-5 with TRBJ1-2; unclear D gene. Between the trimmed V and J ends, which lost 4 bases and 7 bases, there was a span of 10 bases. The CDR3 spans 12 residues. Looked up from germline, CDR1 is MNHEY and CDR2 is SVGAGI. CDR3 region: CASSSPWGGYTF. The CDR3 DNA sequence: TGTGCCAGCAGTTCTCCCTGGGGTGGCTACACCTTC.

The V and J genes are TRBV2 and TRBJ2-7, with D hard to call. The germline V gene has CDR1 SNHLY and CDR2 FYNNEI. This CDR3 is built from 15 residues. Trimming took off 5 bases at V and 6 bases at J, with 20 bases between the two ends. As DNA, the CDR3 is TGTGCCAGCAGTCATACGGTTGGGGAAGGGTCCGAGCAGTACTTC. Amino acids: CASSHTVGEGSEQYF.

The chain has TRBV5-4 and TRBJ1-2; D is perhaps TRBD1 (5 bases). Germline-derived CDR1 and CDR2 are SGHNT and YYREEE (reference sequence). The CDR3 runs 14 residues. V was pared by 5 bases and J by 5 bases, with 16 bases between. This CDR3 reads CASSRTGGEYGYTF. The CDR3 DNA reads TGTGCCAGCAGTCGCACCGGGGGGGAATATGGCTACACCTTC. Full variable domain (rest looked up from reference TRBV5-4 and TRBJ1-2): ETGVTQSPTHLIKTRGQQVTLRCSSQSGHNTVSWYQQALGQGPQFIFQYYREEENGRGNFPPRFSGLQFPNYSSELNVNALELDDSALYLCASSRTGGEYGYTFGSGTRLTVV.

The gene calls are TRBV5-1 and TRBJ2-1; D is unclear. From germline, CDR1 is SGHRS and CDR2 YFSETQ. V was trimmed by 5 bases and J by 0 bases, leaving 12 bases between them. This CDR3 region has 15 residues. In DNA, the CDR3 is TGCGCCAGCAGTCTTAGTGGAAGCTCCTACAATGAGCAGTTCTTC. Encoded protein: CASSLSGSSYNEQFF. Using reference TRBV5-1 and TRBJ2-1 for the parts outside the CDR3, the full variable domain is KAGVTQTPRYLIKTRGQQVTLSCSPISGHRSVSWYQQTPGQGLQFLFEYFSETQRNKGNFPGRFSGRQFSNSRSEMNVSTLELGDSALYLCASSLSGSSYNEQFFGPGTRLTVL.

The V and J genes are TRBV4-2 and TRBJ2-1, with D perhaps matching TRBD1 or TRBD2 (6 bases each). Germline values: CDR1 LGHNA, CDR2 YNFKEQ. The length of the CDR3 is 15 residues. The V end was cut by 0 bases, the J end by 7 bases, with 13 bases between. CDR3 sequence (DNA): TGTGCCAGCAGCCAAGAGTGGGGGGCAGTTAATGAGCAGTTCTTC. Its protein is CASSQEWGAVNEQFF.

Notes on this clone: One junction end does not reproduce the germline sequence, and a read error may be involved. The chain is built from TRBV29-1 and TRBJ1-3; TRBD1 matches 7 bases. Germline V gene data show CDR1 as SQVTM and CDR2 as ANQGSEA. This CDR3 contains 14 residues. Here the CDR3 DNA reads TGCAGCGCTGAACAGGGGCTGCACGGAAACACCATATATTTT. It encodes CSAEQGLHGNTIYF.

The genes are TRBV11-1 and TRBJ1-2, with TRBD1 as a possible D gene (6 bases). The CDR3 totals 15 residues. V gave up 5 bases and J gave up 5 bases, with 18 bases separating them. CDR1 is SGHAT, CDR2 FQDESV, per germline (reference sequence). The CDR3 DNA sequence: TGTGCCAGCAGCCCCATCCCACAGGGAAAATATGGCTACACCTTC. It codes for CASSPIPQGKYGYTF.

The CDR3: CASSQESGFSNQPQHF. CDR3 bases: TGCGCCAGCAGCCAAGAAAGCGGATTTAGCAATCAGCCCCAGCATTTT. The chain is built from TRBV4-1 and TRBJ1-5; D remains ambiguous. Trimming removed 0 bases from V and 0 bases from J, with 9 bases in between. This CDR3 has 16 amino acids. Germline CDR1 and CDR2: MGHRA and YSYEKL.

The chain combines TRBV27 with TRBJ1-6; perhaps TRBD1 as D (5 bases). Trimming pared 5 bases from V and 0 bases from J, leaving 11 bases between. CDR3 length: 16 residues. Germline V gives CDR1 MNHEY, CDR2 SMNVEV (reference sequence). CDR3 protein: CASSLRQSSYNSPLHF. CDR3 coding DNA: TGTGCCAGCAGTCTCAGACAGAGCTCCTATAATTCACCCCTCCACTTT.

This sequence joins TRBV5-1 and TRBJ1-2; 9 nucleotides match TRBD1. The germline V gene has CDR1 SGHRS and CDR2 YFSETQ. The J segment lost 5 bases and the V segment lost 4 bases, leaving 9 bases of the junction unmatched. This CDR3 comprises 15 residues. CDR3 region: CASSEATGGWYGYTF. In DNA, the CDR3 is TGCGCCAGCAGCGAAGCTACAGGGGGCTGGTATGGCTACACCTTC.